These T cell receptor beta chains were read from a single sample in a study of prognosis after radiotherapy for stage I lung cancer. TCRdb re-called the multiplex PCR reads with MiXCR, one entry per CDR3 protein. The table lists some 24,000 distinct CDR3 sequences, roughly 40% of them singletons. This sample comprised PBMCs, obtained before or after stereotactic body radiation therapy (not recorded which). Receptors were obtained from a donor of 50 years or more with non-small cell lung cancer. Each CDR3 is given without its conserved first and last residue. The order of the fields is V gene, clone size, J gene, CDR3 protein. Some rows have no size entry. The others give once, few or many, or a class for an expanded clone.

v_gene: TRBV11-3; abundance: .; j_gene: TRBJ2-5; CDR3aa: SSSRGGGGETQY
v_gene: TRBV6-4; abundance: .; j_gene: TRBJ1-2; CDR3aa: ASSVGLRGVYGYT
v_gene: TRBV7-9; abundance: many; j_gene: TRBJ2-1; CDR3aa: ASSRDLNYNEQF
v_gene: TRBV14; abundance: many; j_gene: TRBJ2-1; CDR3aa: ASSQFGATNQF
v_gene: TRBV20-1; abundance: .; j_gene: TRBJ1-1; CDR3aa: SANDGKRGHTEAF
v_gene: TRBV27; abundance: .; j_gene: TRBJ1-5; CDR3aa: ASSLYPNSNQPQH
v_gene: TRBV11-3; abundance: many; j_gene: TRBJ2-3; CDR3aa: ASSLALWGRAADTQY
v_gene: TRBV12-3/TRBV12-4; abundance: .; j_gene: TRBJ2-3; CDR3aa: ASSATVGWPADTQY
v_gene: TRBV5-1; abundance: many; j_gene: TRBJ1-6; CDR3aa: ASSLRSGSSYNSPLH
v_gene: TRBV6-1; abundance: many; j_gene: TRBJ1-5; CDR3aa: ASRKGPNQPQH
v_gene: TRBV20-1; abundance: many; j_gene: TRBJ2-7; CDR3aa: SARQSFAEQY
v_gene: TRBV4-1; abundance: many; j_gene: TRBJ1-3; CDR3aa: ASSLRAVGNTIY
v_gene: TRBV6-1; abundance: many; j_gene: TRBJ2-1; CDR3aa: ASSSRPGPSSYNEQF